This entry lists 28 T cell receptor beta chains sequenced from one sample in a study of T cell responses to AZD1222 COVID-19 vaccine. Using immunoSEQ multiplex PCR, the repertoire was profiled, and TCRdb retains in-frame clones only, with some absent. The table records some 150,000 clones, more than 85% of them present only once. The sequencing used peripheral blood, collected on day 0 of AZD1222 vaccination. All receptors derive from an adult in good health.

CDR3 nucleotides: TGCGCCAGCAGTGAGGGGCTAGCCAAAAACATTCAGTACTTC. Residues: CASSEGLAKNIQYF. This chain joins TRBV5-1 and TRBJ2-4; D tentatively reads TRBD1 or TRBD2 (5 bases each). This CDR3 region has 14 residues. V was trimmed by 5 bases and J by 0 bases, leaving 9 bases between them. CDR1 and CDR2 (germline): SGHRS, YFSETQ. The entire variable domain, with the rest obtained from reference TRBV5-1 and TRBJ2-4, is as follows: KAGVTQTPRYLIKTRGQQVTLSCSPISGHRSVSWYQQTPGQGLQFLFEYFSETQRNKGNFPGRFSGRQFSNSRSEMNVSTLELGDSALYLCASSEGLAKNIQYFGAGTRLSVL.

The chain couples TRBV10-1 to TRBJ2-2; 11 bases are a match to TRBD2. The J segment lost 0 bases and the V segment lost 4 bases, leaving 4 bases of the junction unmatched. Germline CDR1 WNHNN, CDR2 SYGVQD (reference sequence). CDR3 length: 17 amino acids. The DNA for the CDR3 is TGCGCCAGCAGTGGTGGGACTAGCGGAGCGAACACCGGGGAGCTGTTTTTT. Its translation: CASSGGTSGANTGELFF.

The chain recombines TRBV27 with TRBJ2-1; the match to TRBD2 covers 12 bases. The CDR3 is 16 residues long. Looked up from germline, CDR1 is MNHEY and CDR2 is SMNVEV (reference sequence). After removal of 0 bases from V and 9 bases from J, the junction contained 6 bases not matched to a gene. The CDR3 loop reads CASSLSWTSGMGEQFF. The CDR3 nucleotides read TGTGCCAGCAGTTTATCGTGGACTAGCGGGATGGGTGAGCAGTTCTTC.

The chain couples TRBV27 to TRBJ2-2; maybe TRBD2 (6 bases). CDR3 length: 14 amino acids. In germline, CDR1 is MNHEY, CDR2 SMNVEV (reference sequence). V lost 6 bases and J 4 bases, leaving 12 bases between the germline ends. This CDR3 is CASRILASTGELFF. Written as DNA, the CDR3 is TGTGCCAGCAGGATACTAGCCTCCACCGGGGAGCTGTTTTTT.

The rearrangement uses TRBV5-1 and TRBJ1-2; unclear D gene. The V end was cut by 0 bases, the J end by 8 bases, with 11 bases between. The CDR3 sequence is 13 residues long. Germline CDR1 and CDR2: SGHRS and YFSETQ. CDR3 sequence: CASSLEPDTGYTF. CDR3 bases: TGCGCCAGCAGCTTGGAACCCGACACCGGCTACACCTTC. Based on the CDR3 plus reference TRBV5-1 and TRBJ1-2, the full variable domain is KAGVTQTPRYLIKTRGQQVTLSCSPISGHRSVSWYQQTPGQGLQFLFEYFSETQRNKGNFPGRFSGRQFSNSRSEMNVSTLELGDSALYLCASSLEPDTGYTFGSGTRLTVV.

The rearrangement links TRBV19 to TRBJ1-2; 7 bases agree with TRBD1. This CDR3 spans 15 amino acids. Per the germline V gene, CDR1 is LNHDA and CDR2 is SQIVND (reference sequence). Trimming cost V 3 bases and J 3 bases; bases outside gene matches: 7. CDR3 loop: CASSIPQGIDYGYTF. As DNA, the CDR3 is TGTGCCAGTAGTATCCCACAGGGGATTGACTATGGCTACACCTTC.

This chain joins TRBV5-6 and TRBJ2-1, with 9 bases lining up with TRBD2. CDR1 SGHDT and CDR2 YYEEEE come from the germline V gene. The J segment lost 7 bases and the V segment lost 0 bases, leaving 5 bases of the junction unmatched. This CDR3 has 15 residues. The CDR3 DNA reads as TGTGCCAGCAGCTTGGCCGGACTAGCGTATAATGAGCAGTTCTTC. Translating it yields CASSLAGLAYNEQFF. Combining the CDR3 with reference TRBV5-6 and TRBJ2-1 gives the whole variable domain DAGVTQSPTHLIKTRGQQVTLRCSPKSGHDTVSWYQQALGQGPQFIFQYYEEEERQRGNFPDRFSGHQFPNYSSELNVNALLLGDSALYLCASSLAGLAYNEQFFGPGTRLTVL.

V and J are TRBV7-9 and TRBJ1-4; TRBD1 is a possible D gene (5 bases). Germline CDR1 is SEHNR and CDR2 is FQNEAQ (reference sequence). Trimming stripped 5 bases from V and 6 bases from J, with 13 bases between. This CDR3 is built from 14 residues. CDR3: CASSPNRDDEKLFF. The CDR3 DNA sequence: TGTGCCAGCAGCCCCAACCGGGACGATGAAAAACTGTTTTTT.

V and J are TRBV7-8 and TRBJ1-3, with a possible D match to TRBD1 (5 bases). The CDR3 runs to 13 residues. The V gene lost 0 bases and the J gene lost 8 bases, with 8 bases spanning the gap. Germline V gene data show CDR1 as SGHVS and CDR2 as FQNEAQ. The CDR3 spells CASSLAGTHTIYF. In DNA form, the CDR3 reads TGTGCCAGCAGCTTAGCAGGGACGCACACCATATATTTT.

This chain connects TRBV28 to TRBJ2-6; D not certain. The V gene lost 4 bases and the J gene lost 1 base, with 11 bases spanning the gap. The germline V gene encodes CDR1 MDHEN and CDR2 SYDVKM. The CDR3 is made up of 16 amino acids. This chain's CDR3 is CASSSSPLSGANVLTF. The CDR3 DNA is TGTGCCAGCAGTTCGTCCCCATTATCTGGGGCCAACGTCCTGACTTTC.

The CDR3 reads CASSPLGSDNQPQHF. CDR3 coding DNA: TGTGCCAGCAGTCCCCTGGGTAGCGACAATCAGCCCCAGCATTTT. This chain uses TRBV6-5 with TRBJ1-5; no definite D call. Trimming took 5 bases from V and 3 from J, leaving 14 bases between them. The CDR3 is made up of 15 amino acids. Germline V gene data show CDR1 as MNHEY and CDR2 as SVGAGI.

V gene TRBV12-3 or TRBV12-4 combines with J gene TRBJ1-1, with no clear D. V shed 5 bases and J shed 2 bases, with 9 bases lying between them. The CDR3 length is 13 residues. The CDR3 spells CASSPPLNTEAFF. The CDR3 bases are TGTGCCAGCAGTCCCCCCCTAAACACTGAAGCTTTCTTT.

This chain connects TRBV4-1 to TRBJ2-3; D unclear. Germline-derived CDR1 and CDR2 are MGHRA and YSYEKL. Trimming cost V 2 bases and J 0 bases, with 3 bases left between them. The CDR3 has 13 amino acids. The CDR3 sequence is CASSQTSTDTQYF. CDR3 bases: TGCGCCAGCAGCCAAACTAGCACAGATACGCAGTATTTT.

The chain has TRBV2 and TRBJ2-1, with 7 bases that match TRBD2. The CDR3 is 14 residues long. V lost 3 bases to trimming and J lost 4 bases; unmatched junction nucleotides: 3. Germline V gene lookup returns CDR1 SNHLY and CDR2 FYNNEI. The CDR3 protein is CASSDGLGYNEQFF. The CDR3 coding sequence is TGTGCCAGCAGTGATGGACTAGGTTACAATGAGCAGTTCTTC.

The genes are TRBV27 and TRBJ2-7; TRBD1 matches 7 bases. This CDR3 is built from 15 residues. Germline CDR1 is MNHEY and CDR2 is SMNVEV (reference sequence). Trimming cost V 4 bases and J 0 bases; bases outside gene matches: 6. This CDR3 reads CASSSRTGSSYEQYF. In DNA, the CDR3 is TGTGCCAGCAGTTCCCGGACAGGATCCTCCTACGAGCAGTACTTC.

The chain links TRBV19 to TRBJ1-3; weak D call: TRBD1 (5 bases). The CDR3 contains 15 residues. V lost 5 bases to trimming and J lost 0 bases, with 11 bases between them. From germline, CDR1 is LNHDA and CDR2 SQIVND (reference sequence). CDR3 nucleotides: TGTGCCAGTAGTTCGGGACTTAGCTCTGGAAACACCATATATTTT. Translated, it gives CASSSGLSSGNTIYF.

The gene calls are TRBV27 and TRBJ2-2; 8 nucleotides match TRBD1. Looked up from germline, CDR1 is MNHEY and CDR2 is SMNVEV (reference sequence). V lost 5 bases to trimming and J lost 8 bases; unmatched junction nucleotides: 10. The CDR3 has 15 amino acids. This chain's CDR3 is CASSQIMTGDGELFF. The CDR3 region has the DNA TGTGCCAGCAGTCAAATCATGACAGGGGATGGGGAGCTGTTTTTT.

The V gene is TRBV29-1, the J gene TRBJ2-7, with D possibly TRBD1 on 5 matching bases. Germline V gives CDR1 SQVTM, CDR2 ANQGSEA. Between the trimmed V and J ends, which lost 1 base and 5 bases, there was a span of 6 bases. This CDR3 is 11 amino acids long. CDR3 sequence: CSVEGGHEQYF. In DNA, the CDR3 is TGCAGCGTTGAAGGGGGCCACGAGCAGTACTTC.

The chain carries TRBV9 and TRBJ1-2; 7 bases agree with TRBD1. This CDR3 region has 16 residues. V dropped 0 bases and J dropped 0; count of bases not matched to a gene: 5. Looked up from germline, CDR1 is SGDLS and CDR2 is YYNGEE. The CDR3 nucleotides are TGTGCCAGCAGCGTAGAAGGGGGCGTCACTAACTATGGCTACACCTTC. It encodes CASSVEGGVTNYGYTF.

The chain uses TRBV6-4 and TRBJ2-1; 7 bases map to TRBD2. V lost 0 bases to trimming and J lost 8 bases; unmatched junction nucleotides: 7. The CDR3 is 15 residues long. CDR1 and CDR2 (germline): MRHNA, SNTAGT. CDR3 in amino acids: CASSDSTSGMYEQFF. The CDR3 coding sequence is TGTGCCAGCAGTGACTCGACCAGCGGGATGTATGAGCAGTTCTTC.

The chain uses TRBV9 and TRBJ2-1; 10 bases agree with TRBD2. This CDR3 is 15 amino acids long. Germline CDR1 reads SGDLS; CDR2 reads YYNGEE. Unmatched junction bases numbered 5, after V lost 1 base and J lost 7 bases. CDR3 sequence: CASSVLAGVYNEQFF. DNA for the CDR3: TGTGCCAGCAGCGTACTAGCGGGAGTCTATAATGAGCAGTTCTTC.

The rearrangement links TRBV28 to TRBJ2-5, with 7 bases lining up with TRBD1. Germline CDR1 reads MDHEN; CDR2 reads SYDVKM. Trimming cost V 4 bases and J 5 bases; bases outside gene matches: 10. This CDR3 region has 15 residues. The CDR3 here is CASSSPVGGWETQYF. The CDR3 nucleotides read TGTGCCAGCAGTTCTCCTGTAGGGGGCTGGGAGACCCAGTACTTC.

The genes are TRBV6-1 and TRBJ2-3, with D possibly being TRBD1 or TRBD2 (5 bases each). This CDR3 region has 15 residues. V lost 2 bases, J lost 3 bases, and 12 bases lay in between. The germline CDR1 and CDR2 sequences are MNHNS and SASEGT. Written as DNA, the CDR3 is TGTGCCAGCAGTGAACATGGGGGAGAGACAGATACGCAGTATTTT. Protein sequence: CASSEHGGETDTQYF.

This rearrangement joins TRBV4-1 to TRBJ1-3; no clear D gene. Germline assignment: CDR1 MGHRA and CDR2 YSYEKL. The CDR3 loop spans 13 amino acids. Trimming shortened V by 2 bases and J by 8 bases, and 10 bases separated the two germline ends. The CDR3 nucleotides read TGCGCCAGCAGCCAATTTGTGCTTGACACCATATATTTT. Amino acid sequence: CASSQFVLDTIYF.

The chain has TRBV4-1 and TRBJ2-5, with no clear D. CDR3 length: 15 amino acids. Per the germline V gene, CDR1 is MGHRA and CDR2 is YSYEKL. The V end was cut by 0 bases, the J end by 1 base, with 9 bases between. The CDR3 reads CASSQDGRTQETQYF. DNA of the CDR3: TGCGCCAGCAGCCAAGACGGAAGAACCCAAGAGACCCAGTACTTC.

This chain links TRBV30 with TRBJ2-7, with 7 positions matching TRBD1. The CDR3 loop spans 12 amino acids. V lost 5 bases and J lost 6; bases outside the gene matches: 7. Germline CDR1 reads GTSNPN; CDR2 reads SVGIG (reference sequence). The DNA for the CDR3 is TGTGCCTGGCGGTTAGGGGGCGGCGAGCAGTACTTC. It encodes CAWRLGGGEQYF.

As to this clone: Germline is not matched at one junction end, which may reflect a read error. The chain combines TRBV10-1 with TRBJ1-2; D gene uncertain. The length of the CDR3 is 19 residues. In germline, CDR1 is WNHNN, CDR2 SYGVQD (reference sequence). CDR3 coding DNA: TGCGCCAGCAGTCCCACCCGGGTCCCTCTTTCCTATCGAGGGTTCTATGGCCCCTTC. Its protein product is CASSPTRVPLSYRGFYGPF.

This rearrangement joins TRBV25-1 to TRBJ2-3; D might be TRBD2 (5 bases). The germline V gene encodes CDR1 MGHDK and CDR2 SYGVNS. The CDR3 is 16 residues long. V was trimmed by 0 bases and J by 1 base, leaving 11 bases between them. CDR3 loop: CASSEYEGTRTDTQYF. In nucleotides, the CDR3 is TGTGCCAGCAGTGAATATGAGGGTACCCGCACAGATACGCAGTATTTT.